Below, one TCR beta chain is given with its context. Its specificity is unknown. The CDR3 contains 13 residues. Germline CDR1 SGHDT, CDR2 YYEEEE. With V trimmed by 4 bases and J by 7 bases, 5 bases remained unmatched. This sample stems from a study of cytomegalovirus exposure and HLA in healthy donors. Overall study findings and caveats: For TCR beta chains, V- and J-gene trimming was later linked to a missense DCLRE1C variant. The authors excluded some V segments, including TRBV6-2 and TRBV6-3, as indistinguishable.

The PCR was carried out with 60 Vbeta primers and 13 Jbeta primers. As originally analysed: In a later analysis, some 10 million of 75 million to 85 million unique beta chains occurred in at least two donors. Measured with immunoSEQ multiplex PCR; TCRdb has only the in-frame clones, and not every one. D and trimming come from the DNA, and the V and J calls and clone size come from that table. Here the sample spans some 200,000 clones, approximately 79% being singletons. This chain uses TRBV5-6 with TRBJ1-2; 9 bases match TRBD1. The clonotype originates from a girl aged 2 to 10 in good health and CMV-seronegative. Specimen: PBMCs. The CDR3, as DNA: TGTGCCAGCAGCCAACAGGGGGCGCGTGGCTACACCTTC. Its translation: CASSQQGARGYTF.